This T cell receptor beta chain is drawn from a study of blood T cell repertoires in COVID-19. Study in general: Acute-phase and convalescent COVID-19 samples originated in the United States, Italy and Spain.

Generated by immunoSEQ multiplex PCR, the TCRdb table keeps only in-frame clones and is missing some. The sample consists of tens of thousands of clones, around 85% of them appearing once. Trimming shortened V by 4 bases and J by 6 bases, and 14 bases separated the two germline ends. CDR1 is SGHRS and CDR2 is YFSETQ in the germline V gene. This CDR3 contains 13 residues. The gene calls are TRBV5-1 and TRBJ2-7; D remains ambiguous. Sequencing was carried out using peripheral blood. This receptor was taken from a man in his 70s with acute or convalescent COVID-19. The CDR3 DNA sequence: TGCGCCAGCAGCGACCCGGGTGTGTCCGAGCAGTACTTC. Protein sequence: CASSDPGVSEQYF.